A single TCR beta chain is shown here with its context. Its target is unknown. The sample originates from a study of cytomegalovirus exposure and HLA in healthy donors. Overall study findings and caveats: Several V segments, TRBV6-2 and TRBV6-3 among them, could not be told apart and were dropped. With DRB1 most and HLA-C fewest, TCR association rates differed between HLA loci in a later analysis.

Between the trimmed V and J ends, which lost 2 bases and 0 bases, there was a span of 12 bases. The length of the CDR3 is 16 residues. Germline V gene data show CDR1 as SGHDT and CDR2 as YYEEEE. The PCR contained 60 Vbeta and 13 Jbeta primers. The method was immunoSEQ multiplex PCR; TCRdb's version includes in-frame clones alone and lacks a portion of them. The sample holds roughly 78,000 clones. Source material: PBMCs. The J gene is TRBJ1-3, the V gene TRBV5-6; D gene uncertain. The TCR originated in a boy between 10 and 17 years old in good health and CMV-seronegative. The chain's CDR3 is CASSLTQRGSGNTIYF. CDR3 DNA sequence: TGTGCCAGCAGCTTAACCCAACGGGGCTCTGGAAACACCATATATTTT.